A selection of T cell receptor beta chains follows, all from one sample in a study of radiotherapy plus CTLA-4 blockade in lung cancer. Method: immunoSEQ multiplex PCR; TCRdb's copy keeps in-frame clones and lacks some. The data contain tens of thousands of clones, approximately 80% of them singletons. Source: peripheral blood, taken from a patient treated with radiotherapy plus ipilimumab. The receptors shown here come from a human donor with non-small cell lung cancer whose response to radiotherapy plus ipilimumab could not be evaluated. CDR3s include the opening cysteine and the closing phenylalanine or tryptophan. A D gene is named only where the DNA matches it firmly. Where a row states a size, it is once, few, many or the class of an expanded clone; other rows omit it.

. TRBJ1-2 . TRBV2 CASSEELWAYTF TGTGCCAGCAGTGAAGAACTGTGGGCCTACACCTTC
TRBD1 TRBJ2-7 few TRBV6-6 CASSPPGQAGSYEQYF TGTGCCAGCAGTCCACCGGGACAGGCGGGATCCTACGAGCAGTACTTC
. TRBJ1-2 . TRBV4-3 CASSQEALGAEGYTF TGCGCCAGCAGCCAAGAGGCCCTGGGGGCGGAAGGCTACACCTTC
. TRBJ1-5 . TRBV10-1 CASSESGQRVYQPQHF TGCGCCAGCAGTGAGTCAGGACAGCGCGTTTATCAGCCCCAGCATTTT
TRBD2 TRBJ2-6 . TRBV5-1 CASSSRPGTSGGAFGANVLTF TGCGCCAGCAGCTCGCGTCCCGGGACTAGCGGGGGGGCTTTTGGGGCCAACGTCCTGACTTTC
. TRBJ2-1 . TRBV9 CASSVATGQMVYDNEQFF TGTGCCAGCAGCGTAGCTACAGGACAGATGGTTTACGATAATGAGCAGTTCTTC
TRBD1 TRBJ1-3 . TRBV5-4 CASSFPTGVDGTTIYF TGTGCCAGCAGCTTCCCGACAGGGGTGGACGGAACCACCATATATTTT
. TRBJ2-3 . TRBV4-2 CASSQRGGAVVADTQYF TGTGCCAGCAGCCAAAGAGGCGGGGCGGTCGTAGCAGATACGCAGTATTTT
TRBD1 TRBJ1-3 . TRBV4-3 CASSQADRGYSGNTIYF TGCGCCAGCAGCCAAGCCGACAGGGGCTACTCTGGAAACACCATATATTTT
. TRBJ1-1 . TRBV28 CASRVSGGGNTEAFF TGTGCCAGCAGAGTCTCGGGTGGCGGGAACACTGAAGCTTTCTTT
TRBD1 TRBJ2-4 . TRBV5-4 CASSLEQGSIAKNIQYF TGTGCCAGCAGCTTGGAACAGGGGTCGATAGCCAAAAACATTCAGTACTTC
TRBD1 TRBJ2-1 . TRBV19 CASSKDRGDNEQFF TGTGCCAGTTCAAAGGACAGGGGTGATAATGAGCAGTTCTTC
. TRBJ2-1 . TRBV7-9 CASSLTGEQFF TGTGCCAGCAGCTTAACCGGTGAGCAGTTCTTC
TRBD2 TRBJ2-3 . TRBV7-9 CASSLGGAADTQYF TGTGCCAGCAGCCTCGGGGGGGCAGCAGATACGCAGTATTTT
TRBD1 TRBJ2-7 . TRBV4-2 CASSQQDRAGAEQYF TGTGCCAGCAGCCAACAGGACAGGGCTGGGGCCGAGCAGTACTTC
. TRBJ1-1 . TRBV2 CASSPTLNTEAFF TGTGCCAGCAGTCCAACATTGAACACTGAAGCTTTCTTT
. TRBJ2-2 . TRBV6-5 CASSLIGNTGELFF TGTGCCAGCAGCCTGATCGGGAACACCGGGGAGCTGTTTTTT
. TRBJ2-2 . TRBV2 CASAGALNTGELFF TGTGCCAGCGCGGGGGCCCTGAACACCGGGGAGCTGTTTTTT
. TRBJ1-5 once TRBV28 CASSLFQRQTINQPQHF TGTGCCAGCAGTTTATTTCAGAGACAGACAATTAATCAGCCCCAGCATTTT
TRBD2 TRBJ2-1 few TRBV19 CASSISRVSGRTSYNEQFF TGTGCCAGTAGTATCTCGAGGGTTAGCGGGAGGACATCCTACAATGAGCAGTTCTTC
TRBD1 TRBJ2-5 . TRBV9 CASNRQGWGETQYF TGTGCCAGCAACCGACAGGGGTGGGGTGAGACCCAGTACTTC
. TRBJ2-2 . TRBV11-2 CASSLRPGLSTGELFF TGTGCCAGCAGCTTACGCCCAGGGCTAAGCACCGGGGAGCTGTTTTTT
TRBD2 TRBJ2-3 . TRBV4-3 CASRQDLAGVTDTQYF TGCGCCAGCAGACAAGATTTAGCGGGAGTCACAGATACGCAGTATTTT
. TRBJ1-2 once TRBV28 CASSSTEFYGYTF TGTGCCAGCAGCAGCACAGAGTTCTATGGCTACACCTTC
TRBD1 TRBJ2-7 . TRBV27 CASRGEGQGSYEQYF TGTGCCAGCAGGGGAGAGGGACAGGGCTCCTACGAGCAGTACTTC
. TRBJ1-1 . TRBV21-1 CASSKERASWRSHGDTEAFF TGTGCCAGCAGCAAAGAAAGGGCCTCGTGGAGGTCCCACGGGGACACTGAAGCTTTCTTT
TRBD1 TRBJ2-7 . TRBV7-3 CASSRPDRVGAEQYF TGTGCCAGCAGCCGCCCGGACAGGGTCGGTGCCGAGCAGTACTTC
TRBD2 TRBJ2-5 . TRBV2 CASSPSGGARAYF TGTGCCAGCAGCCCGAGCGGGGGGGCCCGGGCGTACTTC
. TRBJ1-1 . TRBV6-5 CASSYSGALNTEAFF TGTGCCAGCAGTTACTCAGGGGCTTTGAACACTGAAGCTTTCTTT
TRBD2 TRBJ2-5 . TRBV7-9 CASSLSGGPIVFGETQYF TGTGCCAGCAGCTTAAGCGGGGGTCCCATTGTTTTTGGGGAGACCCAGTACTTC
TRBD1 TRBJ1-5 . TRBV28 CASSNGGGQGRRPQHF TGTGCCAGCAGTAACGGCGGCGGACAGGGAAGGAGGCCCCAGCATTTT
TRBD1 TRBJ1-2 . TRBV30 CAWGDRRYGYTF TGTGCCTGGGGGGACAGACGATATGGCTACACCTTC
. TRBJ1-1 once TRBV5-1 CASSSTPQESAFF TGCGCCAGCAGCTCTACCCCACAGGAGTCGGCTTTCTTT
TRBD1 TRBJ1-2 . TRBV30 CAWSVRTGYGYTF TGTGCCTGGAGTGTACGGACAGGCTATGGCTACACCTTC
. TRBJ1-4 . TRBV7-8 CASSLTTDTYEKLFF TGTGCCAGCAGCTTAACGACGGACACTTATGAAAAACTGTTTTTT
. TRBJ2-1 . TRBV19 CASSIGGRGFEDEQFF TGTGCCAGTAGTATAGGGGGGAGGGGGTTCGAGGATGAGCAGTTCTTC
. TRBJ1-5 . TRBV30 CAWSVLSLEQPQHF TGTGCCTGGAGTGTACTATCGTTGGAGCAGCCCCAGCATTTT
TRBD2 TRBJ2-5 . TRBV11-2 CASSLLGGRAFKTQYF TGTGCCAGCAGCTTATTGGGCGGGAGGGCCTTTAAGACCCAGTACTTC
. TRBJ2-5 . TRBV6-6 CASSYSRPRLQETQYF TGTGCCAGCAGTTACTCGCGACCCCGACTCCAAGAGACCCAGTACTTC
. TRBJ1-1 . TRBV29-1 CSVGAGWGMNTEAFF TGCAGCGTTGGGGCAGGGTGGGGAATGAACACTGAAGCTTTCTTT
. TRBJ2-7 few TRBV13 CASSLRGGRRELAYEQYF TGTGCCAGCAGCTTAAGGGGGGGGAGGCGGGAGTTGGCCTACGAGCAGTACTTC
TRBD2 TRBJ2-7 . TRBV7-2 CASSSGLAAYEQYF TGTGCCAGCAGCTCGGGACTAGCGGCCTACGAGCAGTACTTC
TRBD2 TRBJ2-1 . TRBV5-4 CASSLAGALGEQFF TGTGCCAGCAGCTTAGCGGGAGCGTTGGGTGAGCAGTTCTTC
TRBD2 TRBJ2-1 few TRBV5-1 CASSLLLAEEDEQFF TGCGCCAGCAGCTTGTTGCTAGCGGAAGAAGATGAGCAGTTCTTC
TRBD1 TRBJ1-2 . TRBV7-2 CASSRRQGVNGYTF TGTGCCAGCAGCCGAAGACAGGGAGTCAATGGCTACACCTTC
. TRBJ2-5 . TRBV2 CASGALQETQYF TGTGCCAGCGGGGCCCTCCAAGAGACCCAGTACTTC
. TRBJ2-5 few TRBV18 CASSPLQGLETQYF TGTGCCAGCTCACCATTACAGGGCTTAGAGACCCAGTACTTC
. TRBJ2-1 . TRBV27 CASSSGLGQGAYNEQFF TGTGCCAGCAGCTCCGGATTGGGACAAGGGGCGTACAATGAGCAGTTCTTC
. TRBJ1-6 . TRBV6-5 CASSLEHNSPLHF TGTGCCAGCAGTTTGGAGCATAATTCACCCCTCCACTTT
. TRBJ2-7 . TRBV5-1 CASSPRTDRYEQYF TGCGCCAGCAGCCCTCGGACAGATCGCTACGAGCAGTACTTC
. TRBJ2-2 . TRBV27 CASSLDRTGELFF TGTGCCAGCAGTTTAGATCGGACCGGGGAGCTGTTTTTT
TRBD2 TRBJ2-3 . TRBV5-1 CASGSGLAGSFSDTQYF TGCGCCAGCGGATCGGGACTAGCGGGATCATTCTCAGATACGCAGTATTTT
TRBD1 TRBJ1-1 . TRBV6-4 CASSGSGGGEAFF TGTGCCAGCAGTGGCTCAGGGGGCGGCGAAGCTTTCTTT
. TRBJ1-3 few TRBV6-5 CASSYSEGSGNTIYF TGTGCCAGCAGTTACTCGGAGGGGTCTGGAAACACCATATATTTT
. TRBJ2-3 . TRBV5-1 CASSREWGTDTQYF TGCGCCAGCAGCAGGGAGTGGGGCACAGATACGCAGTATTTT
. TRBJ2-6 . TRBV5-4 CASSLASGSGANVLTF TGTGCCAGCAGCTTGGCTAGTGGCTCTGGGGCCAACGTCCTGACTTTC
. TRBJ1-3 . TRBV11-2 CASSSRLSGNTIYF TGTGCCAGCAGTTCCAGGCTCTCTGGAAACACCATATATTTT
. TRBJ1-1 once TRBV6-6 CASSSPSVNTEAFF TGTGCCAGCAGTTCCCCCTCAGTGAACACTGAAGCTTTCTTT
TRBD2 TRBJ2-5 . TRBV27 CASSLERGRQETQYF TGTGCCAGCAGCCTCGAGCGGGGCAGGCAAGAGACCCAGTACTTC
TRBD1 TRBJ1-1 . TRBV7-8 CASSLGQGNTEAFF TGTGCCAGCAGCTTGGGACAGGGGAACACTGAAGCTTTCTTT